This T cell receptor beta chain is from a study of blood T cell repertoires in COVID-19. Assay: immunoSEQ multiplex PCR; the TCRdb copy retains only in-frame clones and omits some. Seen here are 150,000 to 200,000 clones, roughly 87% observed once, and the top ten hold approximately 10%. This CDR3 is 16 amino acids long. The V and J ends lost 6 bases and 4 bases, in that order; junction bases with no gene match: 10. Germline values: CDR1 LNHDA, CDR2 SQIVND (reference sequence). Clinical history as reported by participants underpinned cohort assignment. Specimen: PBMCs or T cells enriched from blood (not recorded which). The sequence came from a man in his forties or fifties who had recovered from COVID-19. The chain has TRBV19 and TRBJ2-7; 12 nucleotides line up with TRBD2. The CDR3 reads CASSSLGLAGGYEQYF. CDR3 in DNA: TGTGCCAGTAGCTCATTGGGACTAGCGGGCGGGTACGAGCAGTACTTC.